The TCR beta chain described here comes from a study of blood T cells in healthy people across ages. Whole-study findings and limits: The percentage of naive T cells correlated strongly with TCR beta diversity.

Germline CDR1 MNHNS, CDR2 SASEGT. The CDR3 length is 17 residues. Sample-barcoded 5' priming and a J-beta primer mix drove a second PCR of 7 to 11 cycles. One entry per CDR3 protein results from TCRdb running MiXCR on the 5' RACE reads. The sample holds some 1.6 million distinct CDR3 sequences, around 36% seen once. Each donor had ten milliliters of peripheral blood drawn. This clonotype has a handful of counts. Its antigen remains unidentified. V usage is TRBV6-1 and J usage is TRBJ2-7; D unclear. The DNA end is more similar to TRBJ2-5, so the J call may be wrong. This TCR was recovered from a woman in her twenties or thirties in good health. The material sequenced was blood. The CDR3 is CASSPRSSGVRSETQYF. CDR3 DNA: TGTGCCAGCAGTCCCCGAAGTTCAGGAGTGAGATCAGAGACCCAGTACTTC.